This T cell receptor (beta chain) originates from a study of CD4 T cells in relation to SARS-CoV-2 and coronaviruses. Looking at the study overall: TCR beta CDR3s were sequenced after approximately ten-day antigen culture of PBMCs. Controls used an HIV-1 Nef peptide pool or no peptide.

V trimming: 3 bases; J trimming: 0 bases; junction bases outside the gene matches: 4. The CDR3 has 16 residues. CDR1 is SGHRS, CDR2 YFSETQ, per germline. CD4+ T cells from unexposed donors were obtained before the COVID-19 pandemic (2011-2018). Isolation of CD4+ T cells took place after less than twelve days in culture. To note about this clone: Its antigen is unknown.

The method was immunoSEQ multiplex PCR; TCRdb's version includes in-frame clones alone and lacks a portion of them. The sample has more than 20,000 clones; roughly four fifths are singletons. The sample taken for sequencing was CD4+ T cells from PBMCs, cultured in vitro. The chain uses TRBV5-1 and TRBJ2-3, with 10 bases fitting TRBD2. This receptor was taken from a human donor in good health. CDR3 bases: TGCGCCAGCAGCTACCCGGGACTAGCGAGCACAGATACGCAGTATTTT. Translated: CASSYPGLASTDTQYF.